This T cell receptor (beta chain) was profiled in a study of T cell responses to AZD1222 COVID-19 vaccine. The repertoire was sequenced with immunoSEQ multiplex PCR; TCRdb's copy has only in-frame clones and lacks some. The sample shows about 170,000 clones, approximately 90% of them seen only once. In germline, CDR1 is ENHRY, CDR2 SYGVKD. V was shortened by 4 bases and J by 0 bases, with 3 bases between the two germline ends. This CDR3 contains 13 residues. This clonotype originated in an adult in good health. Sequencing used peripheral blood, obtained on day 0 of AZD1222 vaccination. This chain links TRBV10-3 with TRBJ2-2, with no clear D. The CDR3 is CAISGSNTGELFF. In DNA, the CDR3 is TGTGCCATCAGTGGCTCGAACACCGGGGAGCTGTTTTTT.